The clone carrying this T cell receptor (beta chain) was seen a few times. This sample is part of a study of regulatory T cells in long-lasting Graves disease. Germline V gene data show CDR1 as LGHDT and CDR2 as YNNKEL (reference sequence). The CDR3 length is 17 residues. Trimming left V 0 bases short and J 6 bases short, with 18 bases between. Time point defined: newly diagnosed GD, antithyroid drugs for less than 3 months. PBMCs provided the RNA from which the TCR library was made. CDR3 regions were amplified by Arm-PCR using iRepertoire HTBI primers to build TCR beta libraries. Original processing notes: Identification yielded approximately 60 TRBV and more than 12 TRBJ segments across samples. A single record per CDR3 protein comes from TCRdb applying MiXCR to the multiplex PCR reads. These V and J calls are TCRdb output, not the study's own analysis. The sample gives approximately 490,000 distinct CDR3 sequences, around 15% of which show up once; 9.5% to 15% is in the top ten.

These sequences were also reported in another study, on T cells in Graves' hyperthyroidism and ophthalmopathy.

This receptor was taken from a man in his forties with Graves disease. The starting material was peripheral blood mononuclear cells (PBMCs), obtained at new diagnosis, from a patient treated with antithyroid drugs. The chain couples TRBV3-1 to TRBJ1-5; D perhaps matches TRBD1 (6 bases). CDR3 protein: CASSQDGTGIWFQPQHF. In DNA, the CDR3 is TGTGCCAGCAGCCAAGACGGCACAGGGATCTGGTTTCAGCCCCAGCATTTT.